The 30 T cell receptor beta chains below were found in one sample sequenced in a study of beta chain features in type 1 diabetes. Of the isolated RNA, all was reverse transcribed, and so the sequenced material was expressed TCRB transcripts. Some clones are missing from TCRdb's copy, which holds only in-frame ones; the method was immunoSEQ multiplex PCR. The table lists a few hundred thousand clones, approximately 15% of them singletons. Their antigen targets remain unknown. General observations from the study: Across all four CD4+ subsets, people with type 1 diabetes showed modestly shorter TCRB CDR3s.

Material for sequencing was naive CD4+ T cells from blood. The receptors here all came from a woman under 30 with type 1 diabetes.

V and J are TRBV29-1 and TRBJ2-2; D is ambiguous. Between the trimmed V and J ends, which lost 6 bases and 14 bases, there was a span of 16 bases. In germline, CDR1 is SQVTM, CDR2 ANQGSEA. This CDR3 region has 11 residues. The CDR3 spells CSVEPLGLLFF. Written as DNA, the CDR3 is TGCAGCGTCGAACCCTTGGGCCTCCTGTTTTTT.

The chain recombines TRBV18 with TRBJ2-7; TRBD1 agrees at 8 bases. This CDR3 is built from 15 residues. V was pared by 6 bases and J by 0 bases, with 7 bases of the junction left unmatched. Germline V gene data show CDR1 as KGHSH and CDR2 as LQKENI. In DNA, the CDR3 is TGTGCCAGCTCCGTACCGGGGACAGGCTCCTACGAGCAGTACTTC. Protein sequence: CASSVPGTGSYEQYF.

V usage is TRBV29-1 and J usage is TRBJ1-3; 7 bases line up with TRBD1. This CDR3 has 11 amino acids. Germline V gene data show CDR1 as SQVTM and CDR2 as ANQGSEA. Unmatched junction bases numbered 1, after V lost 5 bases and J lost 6 bases. As DNA, the CDR3 is TGCAGCGTTCAGGGGGTAAACACCATATATTTT. Protein: CSVQGVNTIYF. Variable domain in full (rest from reference TRBV29-1 and TRBJ1-3): SAVISQKPSRDICQRGTSLTIQCQVDSQVTMMFWYRQQPGQSLTLIATANQGSEATYESGFVIDKFPISRPNLTFSTLTVSNMSPEDSSIYLCSVQGVNTIYFGEGSWLTVV.

The chain combines TRBV18 with TRBJ2-1, with 10 bases that match TRBD1. Germline V lookup: CDR1 KGHSH, CDR2 LQKENI. The V segment lost 2 bases and the J segment 4 bases; nucleotides outside the gene matches: 5. This CDR3 region has 16 residues. In DNA, the CDR3 is TGTGCCAGCTCACCAACGCCGGGACAGGGGTACAATGAGCAGTTCTTC. It yields the protein CASSPTPGQGYNEQFF.

The V call is TRBV6-5, the J call TRBJ2-3; 7 bases are a match to TRBD2. There are 15 residues in the CDR3. Germline loops: CDR1 MNHEY, CDR2 SVGAGI. After removal of 2 bases from V and 2 bases from J, the junction contained 4 bases not matched to a gene. The CDR3 nucleotides are TGTGCCAGCAGTTACAGGGGACTAACCACAGATACGCAGTATTTT. It yields the protein CASSYRGLTTDTQYF.

The chain joins TRBV9 to TRBJ2-1; possibly TRBD1 for D (5 bases). This CDR3 has 15 residues. V gave up 0 bases and J gave up 7 bases, with 14 bases separating them. Germline V gives CDR1 SGDLS, CDR2 YYNGEE. CDR3 in DNA: TGTGCCAGCAGCGTAGAAGGACGACCAGGGAATGAGCAGTTCTTC. Translated, it gives CASSVEGRPGNEQFF.

V and J are TRBV15 and TRBJ2-5, with 9 bases aligning to TRBD2. This CDR3 region has 16 residues. The germline gives CDR1 LNHNV, CDR2 YYDKDF (reference sequence). The V segment lost 3 bases and the J segment 4 bases; nucleotides outside the gene matches: 9. CDR3 DNA sequence: TGTGCCACCAGCAGTGCGGGGCGGGAGGGCCGAGAGACCCAGTACTTC. It yields the protein CATSSAGREGRETQYF. Full variable domain (remainder filled in from reference TRBV15 and TRBJ2-5): DAMVIQNPRYQVTQFGKPVTLSCSQTLNHNVMYWYQQKSSQAPKLLFHYYDKDFNNEADTPDNFQSRRPNTSFCFLDIRSPGLGDTAMYLCATSSAGREGRETQYFGPGTRLLVL.

This rearrangement joins TRBV29-1 to TRBJ2-3, with 13 bases aligning to TRBD2. Germline CDR1 SQVTM, CDR2 ANQGSEA. The ends lost 3 bases at V and 3 bases at J; junction bases unmatched: 6. This CDR3 is 16 amino acids long. The CDR3 DNA sequence: TGCAGCGTTGATCGAGGACTAGCGGGAGTAACAGATACGCAGTATTTT. Encoded protein: CSVDRGLAGVTDTQYF.

The DNA for the CDR3 is TGTGCCACCGAGCGGAAGACCTACGAGCAGTACTTC. The encoded protein is CATERKTYEQYF. The chain carries TRBV28 and TRBJ2-7; D is possibly TRBD2 (5 bases). Germline V gives CDR1 MDHEN, CDR2 SYDVKM. This CDR3 comprises 12 residues. V was shortened by 10 bases and J by 2 bases, with 12 bases between the two germline ends. The full variable domain, its missing parts supplied by reference TRBV28 and TRBJ2-7, is DVKVTQSSRYLVKRTGEKVFLECVQDMDHENMFWYRQDPGLGLRLIYFSYDVKMKEKGDIPEGYSVSREKKERFSLILESASTNQTSMYLCATERKTYEQYFGPGTRLTVT.

This chain connects TRBV15 to TRBJ1-5, with 7 bases matching TRBD1. CDR3 length equals 16 residues. V lost 2 bases to trimming and J lost 1 base; unmatched junction nucleotides: 5. CDR1 is LNHNV, CDR2 YYDKDF, per germline (reference sequence). The CDR3 sequence is CATSRNRGTSNQPQHF. The DNA of the CDR3 is TGTGCCACCAGCAGAAACAGGGGAACAAGCAATCAGCCCCAGCATTTT.

V gene TRBV11-2 combines with J gene TRBJ2-1; the D gene is possibly TRBD1 (6 bases). Germline V lookup: CDR1 SGHAT, CDR2 FQNNGV. CDR3 size: 15 residues. V dropped 4 bases and J dropped 4 bases, with 14 bases sitting between them. The CDR3 reads CASSSTGRQYNEQFF. CDR3 in DNA: TGTGCCAGCAGCTCGACAGGTCGGCAGTACAATGAGCAGTTCTTC. Filled out from reference TRBV11-2 and TRBJ2-1, the complete variable domain reads EAGVAQSPRYKIIEKRQSVAFWCNPISGHATLYWYQQILGQGPKLLIQFQNNGVVDDSQLPKDRFSAERLKGVDSTLKIQPAKLEDSAVYLCASSSTGRQYNEQFFGPGTRLTVL.

This clone was counted only a few times. The gene calls are TRBV4-1 and TRBJ2-3; D call uncertain. The CDR3 is 19 amino acids. V lost 2 bases to trimming and J lost 0 bases, with 21 bases between them. Germline V gives CDR1 MGHRA, CDR2 YSYEKL. As DNA, the CDR3 is TGCGCCAGCAGCCAATTAGCCACTGCCTCGGCGCCGAGCACAGATACGCAGTATTTT. Residues: CASSQLATASAPSTDTQYF.

The table lists this clone with a few counts. The genes are TRBV6-5 and TRBJ1-1; possible D gene TRBD1, 6 bases. Trimming removed 10 bases from V and 1 base from J, with 13 bases in between. Germline CDR1 MNHEY, CDR2 SVGAGI. The CDR3 totals 13 residues. CDR3 sequence reads: CAIRTVRNTEAFF. The CDR3 nucleotides read TGTGCCATCAGGACAGTGAGGAACACTGAAGCTTTCTTT.

The V and J genes are TRBV28 and TRBJ2-2, with D unclear. This CDR3 comprises 15 residues. CDR1 MDHEN and CDR2 SYDVKM come from the germline V gene. Trimming removed 6 bases from V and 0 bases from J, with 11 bases in between. In DNA form, the CDR3 reads TGTGCCAGCAGGGTCTCTAATGCGAACACCGGGGAGCTGTTTTTT. Translated: CASRVSNANTGELFF.

This clone was seen a handful of times. The CDR3 region is CATTQGYNQPQHF. CDR3 in DNA: TGTGCCACCACGCAGGGATACAATCAGCCCCAGCATTTT. The gene calls are TRBV15 and TRBJ1-5; perhaps TRBD1 as D (5 bases). The CDR3 length is 13 residues. With 7 bases removed from V and 3 bases from J, the gap between germline ends came to 10 bases. Germline V gene sequence: CDR1 LNHNV, CDR2 YYDKDF (reference sequence).

The chain is built from TRBV27 and TRBJ2-7; 8 bases line up with TRBD1. The CDR3 runs to 14 residues. CDR1 and CDR2 (germline): MNHEY, SMNVEV (reference sequence). V shed 8 bases, J shed 4 bases, and the junction held 10 bases outside the gene matches. This chain's CDR3 is CASPPGQGRYEQYV. The CDR3 DNA reads as TGTGCCAGCCCACCAGGACAGGGTAGATACGAGCAGTACGTC.

This clone was seen a handful of times. The chain recombines TRBV29-1 with TRBJ1-1; TRBD1 might be the D (5 bases). Germline V gene data show CDR1 as SQVTM and CDR2 as ANQGSEA. The CDR3 is made up of 13 amino acids. Between the trimmed V and J ends, which lost 5 bases and 1 base, there was a span of 11 bases. The CDR3 DNA reads as TGCAGCGTTTATGACAGACCGAACACTGAAGCTTTCTTT. It specifies CSVYDRPNTEAFF.

This sequence joins TRBV6-1 and TRBJ1-1, with 9 bases matching TRBD1. V dropped 4 bases and J dropped 5; count of bases not matched to a gene: 14. The CDR3 runs 17 residues. The germline V gene encodes CDR1 MNHNS and CDR2 SASEGT. The CDR3 loop reads CASSARHWGQGGTEAFF. Written as DNA, the CDR3 is TGTGCCAGCAGTGCGCGCCATTGGGGACAGGGAGGGACTGAAGCTTTCTTT.

The chain employs TRBV5-6 and TRBJ2-7; TRBD2 agrees at 8 bases. The CDR3 covers 16 residues. CDR1 is SGHDT, CDR2 YYEEEE, per germline. V was pared by 0 bases and J by 4 bases, with 9 bases of the junction left unmatched. CDR3 bases: TGTGCCAGCAGCTTGGGGCCGGGGGGGTCGGGGTACGAGCAGTACGTC. Translation: CASSLGPGGSGYEQYV.

The rearrangement joins TRBV9 to TRBJ2-5; 11 positions match TRBD2. The junction had 3 bases not matched to a gene; V was cut back by 0 bases and J by 5 bases. This CDR3 has 15 amino acids. Germline lookup yields CDR1 SGDLS and CDR2 YYNGEE. CDR3 bases: TGTGCCAGCAGCGTAGGACTAGCGGGACCGGAGACCCAGTACTTC. Its translation is CASSVGLAGPETQYF.

The chain combines TRBV7-2 with TRBJ2-1; 8 positions match TRBD2. J was trimmed by 10 bases and V by 5 bases; bases with no gene match: 13. Germline V gene sequence: CDR1 SGHTA, CDR2 FQGNSA. This CDR3 is 15 amino acids long. The CDR3 here is CASSLSGAILKEQFF. In DNA form, the CDR3 reads TGTGCCAGCAGCCTTAGCGGGGCCATTTTGAAAGAGCAGTTCTTC.

Only a few counts were recorded for this clone. The V call is TRBV19, the J call TRBJ1-5; D unresolved. Germline V lookup: CDR1 LNHDA, CDR2 SQIVND (reference sequence). CDR3 length equals 14 residues. V was pared by 7 bases and J by 4 bases, with 14 bases between. The CDR3 DNA follows: TGTGCCAGTACCACACAGTCCGGTAATCAGCCCCAGCATTTT. This sequence encodes CASTTQSGNQPQHF.

The J gene is TRBJ2-5, the V gene TRBV5-1; 8 bases align to TRBD2. V shed 0 bases, J shed 4 bases, and the junction held 5 bases outside the gene matches. Per germline, CDR1 SGHRS and CDR2 YFSETQ. There are 15 residues in the CDR3. The CDR3 protein is CASSLAGTRGETQYF. CDR3 bases: TGCGCCAGCAGCTTGGCGGGGACTAGGGGAGAGACCCAGTACTTC.

This clone occurred a few times. V gene TRBV7-2 combines with J gene TRBJ2-5, with D possibly being TRBD2 (6 bases). V was cut by 2 bases and J by 3 bases, with 7 bases left in between. CDR1 SGHTA and CDR2 FQGNSA come from the germline V gene. This CDR3 region has 13 residues. The CDR3 coding sequence is TGTGCCAGCAGCTTATCGGGGGAAGAGACCCAGTACTTC. Its protein product is CASSLSGEETQYF.

This chain uses TRBV30 with TRBJ1-1; D is ambiguous. The CDR3 contains 13 residues. Trimming stripped 1 base from V and 9 bases from J, with 15 bases between. Germline values: CDR1 GTSNPN, CDR2 SVGIG (reference sequence). Here the CDR3 DNA reads TGTGCCTGGAGTGGAGGGAGCGAACTCCAAGCTTTCTTT. This encodes CAWSGGSELQAFF.

This clone came up a few times. The rearrangement uses TRBV6-1 and TRBJ1-2; 8 bases match TRBD1. This CDR3 region has 13 residues. The germline gives CDR1 MNHNS, CDR2 SASEGT. V lost 6 bases to trimming and J lost 8 bases; unmatched junction nucleotides: 8. The CDR3 DNA sequence: TGTGCCAGCAGGTTGGACAGGGACCACGGCTACACCTTC. It is translated as CASRLDRDHGYTF.

The genes are TRBV28 and TRBJ1-1; possibly TRBD1 for D (5 bases). Trimming took off 6 bases at V and 0 bases at J, with 14 bases between the two ends. The CDR3 sequence is 15 residues long. Germline V CDR1 and CDR2: MDHEN, SYDVKM. The CDR3 DNA reads TGTGCCAGCAGATATGGGGGGGGTATGAACACTGAAGCTTTCTTT. This sequence encodes CASRYGGGMNTEAFF.

The chain employs TRBV7-8 and TRBJ1-2; maybe TRBD1 (5 bases). Per germline, CDR1 SGHVS and CDR2 FQNEAQ. This CDR3 is 18 amino acids long. Trimming removed 1 base at V and 2 bases at J, with 20 bases between. The CDR3 spells CASSLVGAPTALNYGYTF. DNA of the CDR3: TGTGCCAGCAGCTTAGTAGGGGCGCCTACCGCCTTGAACTATGGCTACACCTTC.

This clone was found a few times. The chain recombines TRBV9 with TRBJ2-1; 9 positions agree with TRBD2. Per germline, CDR1 SGDLS and CDR2 YYNGEE. This CDR3 region has 15 residues. V lost 3 bases to trimming and J lost 8 bases; unmatched junction nucleotides: 9. CDR3 region: CASSAVAGARDEQFF. The CDR3 nucleotides are TGTGCCAGCAGCGCGGTAGCGGGAGCGCGCGATGAGCAGTTCTTC.

V usage is TRBV6-5 and J usage is TRBJ1-2, with 7 bases fitting TRBD1. Germline loops: CDR1 MNHEY, CDR2 SVGAGI. V was clipped by 2 bases and J by 6 bases; unmatched bases: 12. This CDR3 region has 16 residues. CDR3 DNA: TGTGCCAGCAGTTACGCGACCGAAGACAGGGAAAATGGCTACACCTTC. This translates into CASSYATEDRENGYTF.